This TCR beta chain originates from a study of regulatory T cells in long-lasting Graves disease. As for the study in general: The antithyroid drugs taken by newly diagnosed Graves' patients had been used for under 3 months.

In this sample, this clonotype turned up many times. The CDR3 spans 13 residues. V lost 7 bases, J lost 6 bases, and 15 bases lay in between. Germline loops: CDR1 SGHAT, CDR2 FQNNGV. Time point described: newly diagnosed GD, antithyroid drugs for less than 3 months. There was RNA extracted from PBMCs, and the TCR library was made from it. Building the TCR beta libraries relied on iRepertoire HTBI primers, and CDR3 regions underwent Arm-PCR. In the study's own analysis: The identification of 62 TRBV and some 13 TRBJ segments was made across samples. One entry per CDR3 protein, called by TCRdb with MiXCR from the multiplex PCR reads. The V and J calls come from TCRdb's annotation, not from the publication. Among about 440,000 distinct CDR3 sequences listed, more than 13% were seen once. The same sample was also used in a study of T cells in Graves' hyperthyroidism and ophthalmopathy. As reported in that work: The HTBI set primed first-round TCR CDR3 RT-PCR. Most expanded thyroid clonotypes above 0.001 also appeared in blood.

This receptor was taken from a woman aged 25 to 39 with Graves disease. V gene TRBV11-2 combines with J gene TRBJ2-5, with a tentative D call TRBD2 (6 bases). The starting material was peripheral blood mononuclear cells (PBMCs), obtained at new diagnosis, from a patient treated with antithyroid drugs. The CDR3 is CASTPGTSKTQYF. CDR3 nucleotides: TGTGCCAGCACCCCCGGGACTTCAAAGACCCAGTACTTC.